Following are 31 T cell receptor beta chains from one sample sequenced in a study of lymphopenia after photon versus proton radiotherapy (dated by TCRdb to about 2019). The method behind the library was the immunoSEQ multiplex PCR assay. As stored in TCRdb, this immuneACCESS dataset retains in-frame rearrangements with V and J assigned. A fraction of the clones does not appear; measured against another copy, unresolved V genes explain less than half of the discrepancy, and the remainder lacks a known reason. This sample lists some 15,000 clones; 84% were detected once. The top ten clonotypes cover about 20% of the sample. The material sequenced was peripheral blood, taken from a patient treated with proton-based radiotherapy. The receptors were gathered from a man aged 65-85 years with pancreatic cancer.

The chain carries TRBV6-5 and TRBJ1-1; D unclear. Germline V CDR1 and CDR2: MNHEY, SVGAGI. The CDR3 contains 14 residues. Deletions cut 6 bases from V and 1 base from J, with 12 bases between. The CDR3 sequence: CASSEPAGNTEAFF. For the CDR3, the DNA is TGTGCCAGCAGCGAACCGGCGGGGAACACTGAAGCTTTCTTT.

This rearrangement joins TRBV7-2 to TRBJ2-7; 9 positions agree with TRBD2. V dropped 1 base and J dropped 6; count of bases not matched to a gene: 7. The CDR3 covers 15 residues. CDR1 and CDR2 (germline): SGHTA, FQGNSA. CDR3 in DNA: TGTGCCAGCAGCTTAGTCAGTAGCGGGAGAACCGAGCAGTACTTC. It encodes CASSLVSSGRTEQYF.

The V and J genes are TRBV27 and TRBJ1-4; D gene ambiguous. The CDR3 length is 14 residues. Germline V CDR1 and CDR2: MNHEY, SMNVEV (reference sequence). Trimming removed 5 bases at V and 0 bases at J, with 7 bases between. CDR3 nucleotides: TGTGCCAGCAGTGACCCTGCAACTAATGAAAAACTGTTTTTT. Its translation is CASSDPATNEKLFF.

The chain recombines TRBV30 with TRBJ2-7; possibly TRBD1 or TRBD2 for D (5 bases each). The ends were cut back, 0 bases at V and 7 bases at J, with 16 bases in the middle. Germline loops: CDR1 GTSNPN, CDR2 SVGIG (reference sequence). CDR3 length: 14 residues. CDR3 loop: CAWSVPGPHPEQYF. CDR3 nucleotide sequence: TGTGCCTGGAGTGTACCGGGGCCCCATCCAGAGCAGTACTTC.

V gene TRBV11-2 combines with J gene TRBJ2-7; the D is unclear. CDR1 and CDR2 from the germline V gene are SGHAT and FQNNGV. V was clipped by 2 bases and J by 5 bases, with 22 bases between them. This CDR3 has 17 amino acids. CDR3 region: CASSLSTVVNRLHEQYF. In DNA form, the CDR3 reads TGTGCCAGCAGCTTATCGACCGTCGTGAATCGGCTCCACGAGCAGTACTTC.

This chain links TRBV28 with TRBJ1-2; unclear D gene. In germline, CDR1 is MDHEN, CDR2 SYDVKM. The V end lost 5 bases, the J end lost 4 bases, and 14 bases lay between the germline ends. This CDR3 has 14 residues. Written as DNA, the CDR3 is TGTGCCAGCAGTGTAGGTGGCGGTTCCTATGGCTACACCTTC. Encoded protein: CASSVGGGSYGYTF.

The V call is TRBV5-6, the J call TRBJ2-3; 9 positions agree with TRBD2. Per germline, CDR1 SGHDT and CDR2 YYEEEE. CDR3 length: 17 amino acids. Losses at the gene ends were 0 bases for V and 2 bases for J; bases not matched to a gene: 7. CDR3 sequence reads: CASSLDLTSGPTDTQYF. As DNA, the CDR3 is TGTGCCAGCAGCTTGGATTTGACTAGCGGTCCCACAGATACGCAGTATTTT.

This chain connects TRBV11-2 to TRBJ1-4; D remains unclear. V was pared by 1 base and J by 0 bases, with 18 bases between. Germline CDR1 is SGHAT and CDR2 is FQNNGV. This CDR3 is 19 amino acids long. CDR3 protein: CASSLVFMTGAPTNEKLFF. In DNA, the CDR3 is TGTGCCAGCAGCTTAGTGTTTATGACGGGCGCTCCAACTAATGAAAAACTGTTTTTT.

This clone was observed a few times. The chain employs TRBV7-6 and TRBJ2-1; D remains ambiguous. V was shortened by 3 bases and J by 9 bases, with 12 bases between the two germline ends. The CDR3 covers 13 residues. Looked up from germline, CDR1 is SGHVS and CDR2 is FNYEAQ. For the CDR3, the DNA is TGTGCCAGCAGCTTCGCTGGGGTTAGTGAGCAGTTCTTC. Encoded protein: CASSFAGVSEQFF.

This rearrangement joins TRBV2 to TRBJ2-1; D gene unclear. From germline, CDR1 is SNHLY and CDR2 FYNNEI. Trimming removed 1 base from V and 6 bases from J, with 7 bases in between. The CDR3 is 13 residues long. CDR3 nucleotide sequence: TGTGCCAGCAGTGAAGGGGTTCCCAATGAGCAGTTCTTC. Protein: CASSEGVPNEQFF.

The chain is built from TRBV19 and TRBJ1-1; no reliable D call. The CDR3 runs 13 residues. The ends were cut back, 7 bases at V and 1 base at J, with 10 bases in the middle. Germline V lookup: CDR1 LNHDA, CDR2 SQIVND (reference sequence). The DNA of the CDR3 is TGTGCCAGTATAAGAGGGTCGAACACTGAAGCTTTCTTT. This translates into CASIRGSNTEAFF.

This clone appeared a few times. The V gene is TRBV30, the J gene TRBJ2-7, with 7 bases matching TRBD1. CDR1 is GTSNPN, CDR2 SVGIG, per germline (reference sequence). The CDR3 length is 14 residues. With 2 bases clipped from V and 6 bases from J, the junction kept 10 bases outside the gene matches. CDR3 bases: TGTGCCTGGAGTAAGAAGGGGGCGCATCTCGAGCAGTACTTC. It codes for CAWSKKGAHLEQYF.

This rearrangement joins TRBV4-1 to TRBJ1-2; no definite D call. Germline CDR1 and CDR2: MGHRA and YSYEKL. The CDR3 extends over 11 amino acids. Trimming took off 1 base at V and 4 bases at J, with 1 base between the two ends. The CDR3 here is CASSQGYGYTF. CDR3 nucleotides: TGCGCCAGCAGCCAAGGCTATGGCTACACCTTC.

This chain joins TRBV28 and TRBJ1-5; D gene uncertain. Between the trimmed V and J ends, which lost 6 bases and 5 bases, there was a span of 11 bases. The germline gives CDR1 MDHEN, CDR2 SYDVKM. The CDR3 is 13 residues long. CDR3 sequence (DNA): TGTGCCAGCAGCCCTCCTGGGTATCAGCCCCAGCATTTT. This codes for CASSPPGYQPQHF.

Turning to this clone: A junction boundary mismatches the germline segment, possibly from a read error. The V gene is TRBV18, the J gene TRBJ2-7; 9 bases agree with TRBD1. Germline-derived CDR1 and CDR2 are KGHSH and LQKENI. CDR3 size: 15 residues. CDR3 residues: CASSPGQGFSDEQYF. The CDR3 region has the DNA TGTGCCAGCTCACCGGGACAGGGTTTCTCCGACGAGCAGTACTTC.

The V call is TRBV18, the J call TRBJ1-5, with D maybe TRBD1 (5 bases). V lost 5 bases and J 0 bases, leaving 14 bases between the germline ends. CDR1 is KGHSH, CDR2 LQKENI, per germline. The CDR3 is made up of 16 amino acids. CDR3 coding DNA: TGTGCCAGCTCAAGCGGGACTGCCTATAGCAATCAGCCCCAGCATTTT. Translated: CASSSGTAYSNQPQHF.

The chain carries TRBV5-1 and TRBJ2-5, with D perhaps given as TRBD1 or TRBD2 (7 bases each). The end of the DNA aligns better with TRBJ2-7, so the J call may be wrong. The length of the CDR3 is 14 residues. CDR1 is SGHRS and CDR2 is YFSETQ in the germline V gene. In DNA, the CDR3 is TGCGCCAGCAGCCCAGGGGGGGGCGCATACGAGCAGTACTTC. Its protein is CASSPGGGAYEQYF.

The rearrangement links TRBV7-9 to TRBJ2-1, with 7 positions matching TRBD2. The CDR3 covers 16 residues. The germline V gene has CDR1 SEHNR and CDR2 FQNEAQ (reference sequence). V shed 1 base and J 7 bases; nucleotides not matched to a gene: 10. CDR3 sequence: CASSLGGLLAANEQFF. As DNA, the CDR3 is TGTGCCAGCAGCTTAGGAGGGCTGCTAGCGGCAAATGAGCAGTTCTTC.

The chain combines TRBV19 with TRBJ1-1, with unresolved D. The V gene lost 4 bases and the J gene lost 1 base, with 10 bases spanning the gap. The CDR3 extends over 14 amino acids. Germline loops: CDR1 LNHDA, CDR2 SQIVND (reference sequence). CDR3 in amino acids: CASSTKPGNTEAFF. The DNA for the CDR3 is TGTGCCAGTAGTACCAAACCAGGGAACACTGAAGCTTTCTTT.

This clone has a single count. V is TRBV7-8 and J is TRBJ2-7, with TRBD1 as a possible D gene (5 bases). From germline, CDR1 is SGHVS and CDR2 FQNEAQ. CDR3 length: 13 residues. V gave up 5 bases and J gave up 4 bases, with 12 bases separating them. This CDR3 reads CASSRGQAYEQYF. The CDR3 DNA sequence: TGTGCCAGCAGCCGAGGACAAGCATACGAGCAGTACTTC.

This clone turned up a few times. The rearrangement links TRBV4-1 to TRBJ2-5; no reliable D call. Germline CDR1 reads MGHRA; CDR2 reads YSYEKL. CDR3 length: 13 amino acids. With 4 bases removed from V and 6 bases from J, the gap between germline ends came to 12 bases. The CDR3 protein is CASSPLDPKTQYF. In DNA, the CDR3 is TGCGCCAGCAGCCCCTTAGATCCAAAGACCCAGTACTTC.

The J gene is TRBJ1-2, the V gene TRBV19; D may be TRBD1 (6 bases). The germline gives CDR1 LNHDA, CDR2 SQIVND (reference sequence). The CDR3 extends over 14 amino acids. Trimming took off 10 bases at V and 4 bases at J, with 19 bases between the two ends. The CDR3 loop reads CATLYSGDGYGYTF. The CDR3 region has the DNA TGTGCCACTCTCTACTCAGGGGACGGCTATGGCTACACCTTC. The complete variable domain, with remaining parts taken from reference TRBV19 and TRBJ1-2, reads DGGITQSPKYLFRKEGQNVTLSCEQNLNHDAMYWYRQDPGQGLRLIYYSQIVNDFQKGDIAEGYSVSREKKESFPLTVTSAQKNPTAFYLCATLYSGDGYGYTFGSGTRLTVV.

The rearrangement uses TRBV5-1 and TRBJ1-4, with D unclear. The V gene's germline CDR1 is SGHRS and CDR2 YFSETQ. V was shortened by 2 bases and J by 15 bases, with 11 bases between the two germline ends. The CDR3 extends over 11 amino acids. As DNA, the CDR3 is TGCGCCAGCAGCTTAGACAAGAAGTTGTTTTTT. As protein: CASSLDKKLFF. Full variable domain (missing parts from reference TRBV5-1 and TRBJ1-4): KAGVTQTPRYLIKTRGQQVTLSCSPISGHRSVSWYQQTPGQGLQFLFEYFSETQRNKGNFPGRFSGRQFSNSRSEMNVSTLELGDSALYLCASSLDKKLFFGSGTQLSVL.

V and J are TRBV6-1 and TRBJ2-7; D is unresolved. CDR1 and CDR2 (germline): MNHNS, SASEGT. V gave up 3 bases and J gave up 2 bases, with 11 bases separating them. The CDR3 contains 14 residues. CDR3 residues: CASSDWARTYEQYF. The CDR3 DNA sequence: TGTGCCAGCAGTGATTGGGCCAGGACCTACGAGCAGTACTTC.

This clone was counted a single time. The V call is TRBV27, the J call TRBJ1-2; maybe TRBD1 (5 bases). The germline gives CDR1 MNHEY, CDR2 SMNVEV (reference sequence). With 5 bases removed from V and 6 bases from J, the gap between germline ends came to 13 bases. The CDR3 runs 13 residues. CDR3 amino acids: CASSPWDGDGYTF. The CDR3 DNA reads as TGTGCCAGCAGTCCCTGGGACGGGGATGGCTACACCTTC.

The chain employs TRBV6-6 and TRBJ1-1, with TRBD1 matching over 7 bases. The CDR3 has 16 residues. The V gene end was trimmed by 6 bases and the J gene end by 1 base; junction bases not matched to a gene: 11. CDR1 is MNHNY and CDR2 is SVGAGI in the germline V gene (reference sequence). The CDR3 spells CASSLTRGQQNTEAFF. CDR3 DNA: TGTGCCAGCAGCTTAACCCGGGGACAGCAGAACACTGAAGCTTTCTTT.

This clone was observed a handful of times. V usage is TRBV11-2 and J usage is TRBJ2-1; D is uncertain. Trimming cost V 4 bases and J 9 bases, with 16 bases left between them. CDR1 and CDR2 from the germline V gene are SGHAT and FQNNGV. The length of the CDR3 is 14 residues. This chain's CDR3 is CASSSPRRRGEQFF. CDR3 DNA: TGTGCCAGCAGCTCCCCCCGTAGGCGCGGTGAGCAGTTCTTC.

This chain joins TRBV10-1 and TRBJ1-1; no clear D. CDR1 and CDR2 from the germline V gene are WNHNN and SYGVQD (reference sequence). Trimming removed 2 bases at V and 5 bases at J, with 9 bases between. This CDR3 is 13 amino acids long. The CDR3 DNA follows: TGCGCCAGCAGTGAGGGAGGGCGGACTGAAGCTTTCTTT. This codes for CASSEGGRTEAFF.

This chain connects TRBV15 to TRBJ1-4; TRBD1 matches at 9 bases. The CDR3 sequence is 15 residues long. J was trimmed by 4 bases and V by 3 bases; bases with no gene match: 3. From germline, CDR1 is LNHNV and CDR2 YYDKDF (reference sequence). CDR3 sequence reads: CATSRRTGDNEKLFF. In DNA, the CDR3 is TGTGCCACCAGCAGGCGGACAGGGGATAATGAAAAACTGTTTTTT.

This chain connects TRBV19 to TRBJ2-1; TRBD2 matches 7 bases. The CDR3 contains 16 residues. Germline values: CDR1 LNHDA, CDR2 SQIVND (reference sequence). V gave up 7 bases and J gave up 0 bases; unmatched junction bases: 9. CDR3 sequence reads: CASKKREQSSYNEQFF. The CDR3 DNA is TGTGCCAGTAAAAAGCGGGAACAAAGCTCCTACAATGAGCAGTTCTTC.

This clone was seen only once. V is TRBV10-2 and J is TRBJ2-3; TRBD2 matches 11 bases. The CDR3 has 15 residues. CDR1 is WSHSY and CDR2 is SAAADI in the germline V gene. Unmatched junction bases numbered 3, after V lost 7 bases and J lost 0 bases. As DNA, the CDR3 is TGCGCCAGCATACTAGCGGGAGCTAGCACAGATACGCAGTATTTT. Translating it yields CASILAGASTDTQYF.